The 29 T cell receptor beta chains reported below all come from one sample, sequenced in a study of cytomegalovirus exposure and HLA in healthy donors. The PCR employed 60 Vbeta primers together with 13 Jbeta primers. Method: immunoSEQ multiplex PCR; TCRdb's copy keeps in-frame clones and lacks some. Here the sample spans 210,000 or so clones, under 85% being singletons. Sample: PBMCs. The receptor set was obtained from a woman between 50 and 59 years old in good health and CMV-seropositive.

V is TRBV4-1 and J is TRBJ1-2, with 12 bases identical to TRBD1. V lost 0 bases to trimming and J lost 8 bases; unmatched junction nucleotides: 7. There are 16 residues in the CDR3. CDR1 MGHRA and CDR2 YSYEKL come from the germline V gene. CDR3: CASSQDGGGTGGGYTF. CDR3 in DNA: TGCGCCAGCAGCCAAGATGGGGGGGGGACAGGGGGCGGCTACACCTTC.

The gene calls are TRBV28 and TRBJ2-5, with 8 bases that match TRBD2. J was trimmed by 4 bases and V by 6 bases; bases with no gene match: 7. CDR3 length: 14 residues. Per the germline V gene, CDR1 is MDHEN and CDR2 is SYDVKM. The CDR3 coding sequence is TGTGCCAGCAGCCCTGCCGGGACTAGAGAGACCCAGTACTTC. This gives the protein CASSPAGTRETQYF.

This chain joins TRBV11-3 and TRBJ2-3; 12 bases agree with TRBD2. Germline CDR1 and CDR2: SGHNT and YENEEA. The trim removed 5 bases at V and 6 bases at J, leaving 12 bases unmatched. The CDR3 has 17 amino acids. As DNA, the CDR3 is TGTGCCAGCAGCGATAGGAGACTAGCGGGGGTATCGGATACGCAGTATTTT. It encodes CASSDRRLAGVSDTQYF.

This clone was found a few times. The chain uses TRBV5-4 and TRBJ1-4; no definite D call. The CDR3 sequence is 15 residues long. Trimming took off 0 bases at V and 0 bases at J, with 6 bases between the two ends. The germline V gene has CDR1 SGHNT and CDR2 YYREEE (reference sequence). CDR3: CASSLGGATNEKLFF. For the CDR3, the DNA is TGTGCCAGCAGCTTGGGCGGTGCAACTAATGAAAAACTGTTTTTT.

The J gene is TRBJ2-1, the V gene TRBV5-6; the D is unclear. The CDR3 consists of 14 residues. The V end was cut by 2 bases, the J end by 4 bases, with 10 bases between. Germline CDR1 is SGHDT and CDR2 is YYEEEE. The CDR3: CASSFTDRYNEQFF. The CDR3 coding sequence is TGTGCCAGCAGCTTCACAGACCGGTACAATGAGCAGTTCTTC.

V gene TRBV5-6 combines with J gene TRBJ1-1; D not resolved. CDR3 length equals 13 residues. V was cut by 0 bases and J by 11 bases, with 14 bases left in between. Germline V gene lookup returns CDR1 SGHDT and CDR2 YYEEEE. Here the CDR3 reads CASSLVDAGKAFF. DNA of the CDR3: TGTGCCAGCAGCTTGGTAGATGCGGGTAAGGCTTTCTTT.

The V gene is TRBV5-8, the J gene TRBJ1-2, with 7 positions matching TRBD1. There are 13 residues in the CDR3. Germline-derived CDR1 and CDR2 are SGHTS and YDEGEE. Trimming took 5 bases from V and 8 from J; bases not matched to a gene: 9. CDR3 loop: CASSFDRVGGYTF. For the CDR3, the DNA is TGTGCCAGCAGTTTTGACAGGGTGGGAGGCTACACCTTC. The variable domain in full, with the rest retrieved from reference TRBV5-8 and TRBJ1-2, is EAGVTQSPTHLIKTRGQQATLRCSPISGHTSVYWYQQALGLGLQFLLWYDEGEERNRGNFPPRFSGRQFPNYSSELNVNALELEDSALYLCASSFDRVGGYTFGSGTRLTVV.

The chain links TRBV29-1 to TRBJ1-2, with TRBD1 matching 9 bases. This CDR3 is 14 amino acids long. Germline CDR1 is SQVTM and CDR2 is ANQGSEA. V lost 4 bases, J lost 6 bases, and 9 bases stayed unmatched. CDR3 DNA: TGCAGCGTTGGGCGGGACAGGGTAATCGATGGCTACACCTTC. Protein: CSVGRDRVIDGYTF.

The J gene is TRBJ1-5, the V gene TRBV28, with 8 bases matching TRBD1. CDR3 length: 16 amino acids. Germline V CDR1 and CDR2: MDHEN, SYDVKM. V shed 5 bases, J shed 5 bases, and the junction held 11 bases outside the gene matches. The CDR3 protein is CASSPVFRGRDQPQHF. CDR3 coding DNA: TGTGCCAGCAGTCCAGTCTTCAGGGGGCGGGATCAGCCCCAGCATTTT.

The V call is TRBV28, the J call TRBJ1-4; 7 nucleotides line up with TRBD1. Trimming at V came to 6 bases and at J to 6 bases, leaving 16 bases not matched to a gene. The length of the CDR3 is 17 residues. The germline gives CDR1 MDHEN, CDR2 SYDVKM. The CDR3 coding sequence is TGTGCCAGCAGCCCCGCTTCCGGGACAGAATGGGATGAAAAACTGTTTTTT. Amino acids: CASSPASGTEWDEKLFF.

The chain has TRBV28 and TRBJ2-3; 8 bases are shared with TRBD2. Germline V gene data show CDR1 as MDHEN and CDR2 as SYDVKM. The CDR3 loop spans 15 amino acids. V was pared by 7 bases and J by 2 bases, with 8 bases of the junction left unmatched. The DNA of the CDR3 is TGTGCCAGCACCTATAGCGGGGATGCCACAGATACGCAGTATTTT. Translated: CASTYSGDATDTQYF.

This sequence joins TRBV5-8 and TRBJ1-1; D may be TRBD1 (6 bases). Germline V gene data show CDR1 as SGHTS and CDR2 as YDEGEE. V was cut by 1 base and J by 8 bases, with 9 bases left in between. This CDR3 has 12 residues. Here the CDR3 DNA reads TGTGCCAGCAGCTTGCACAGGGACGAAGCTTTCTTT. It is translated as CASSLHRDEAFF. Looking up the rest from reference TRBV5-8 and TRBJ1-1 gives the full variable domain: EAGVTQSPTHLIKTRGQQATLRCSPISGHTSVYWYQQALGLGLQFLLWYDEGEERNRGNFPPRFSGRQFPNYSSELNVNALELEDSALYLCASSLHRDEAFFGQGTRLTVV.

This clone was seen only a few times. The chain couples TRBV7-9 to TRBJ2-1; D remains unclear. CDR3 size: 14 residues. CDR1 is SEHNR, CDR2 FQNEAQ, per germline (reference sequence). V gave up 3 bases and J gave up 9 bases, with 15 bases separating them. The CDR3 here is CASSFGYGAGEQFF. CDR3 DNA: TGTGCCAGCAGCTTTGGTTACGGCGCAGGTGAGCAGTTCTTC.

V usage is TRBV5-6 and J usage is TRBJ2-3; D gene uncertain. Trimming left V 0 bases short and J 2 bases short, with 13 bases between. This CDR3 is 16 amino acids long. Germline CDR1 is SGHDT and CDR2 is YYEEEE. CDR3: CASSLVTGSDTDTQYF. The DNA for the CDR3 is TGTGCCAGCAGCTTGGTAACCGGGTCTGACACAGATACGCAGTATTTT.

The V and J genes are TRBV7-8 and TRBJ1-2; 8 positions agree with TRBD1. Trimming took 3 bases from V and 7 from J; bases not matched to a gene: 10. The CDR3 has 15 residues. The V gene's germline CDR1 is SGHVS and CDR2 FQNEAQ. This CDR3 is CASSFNADRAGGYTF. CDR3 bases: TGTGCCAGCAGCTTCAATGCGGACAGGGCGGGTGGCTACACCTTC.

The chain couples TRBV6-5 to TRBJ2-3; TRBD1 is a possible D gene (6 bases). The CDR3 contains 15 residues. CDR1 MNHEY and CDR2 SVGAGI come from the germline V gene. Trimming cost V 6 bases and J 0 bases, with 13 bases left between them. The CDR3: CASRTGLGSTDTQYF. The CDR3 DNA is TGTGCCAGCAGAACAGGGTTAGGTAGCACAGATACGCAGTATTTT.

The chain combines TRBV4-1 with TRBJ2-5; D remains ambiguous. CDR1 is MGHRA and CDR2 is YSYEKL in the germline V gene. The CDR3 has 13 amino acids. V was pared by 1 base and J by 2 bases, with 5 bases between. CDR3 DNA sequence: TGCGCCAGCAGCCAAGCCCCGCAAGAGACCCAGTACTTC. This sequence encodes CASSQAPQETQYF.

The chain employs TRBV9 and TRBJ1-2, with unresolved D. Germline values: CDR1 SGDLS, CDR2 YYNGEE. V lost 0 bases and J 7 bases, leaving 10 bases between the germline ends. The CDR3 length is 13 residues. The CDR3 DNA reads TGTGCCAGCAGCGTAGGAGGGAAGGCTGGCTACACCTTC. Its translation is CASSVGGKAGYTF.

V gene TRBV27 combines with J gene TRBJ1-1, with 9 bases that match TRBD1. The length of the CDR3 is 15 residues. Germline CDR1 and CDR2: MNHEY and SMNVEV (reference sequence). V was clipped by 5 bases and J by 3 bases; unmatched bases: 7. The CDR3 DNA follows: TGTGCCAGCAGTACTATGACAGGGGGGTACACTGAAGCTTTCTTT. Its translation is CASSTMTGGYTEAFF.

This chain links TRBV13 with TRBJ2-5; 15 nucleotides align to TRBD2. The germline V gene has CDR1 PRHDT and CDR2 FYEKMQ (reference sequence). The J segment lost 5 bases and the V segment lost 4 bases, leaving 8 bases of the junction unmatched. CDR3 length: 17 amino acids. The CDR3 DNA reads as TGTGCCAGCAGCTACACCCCAGGGACTAGCGGGGGGGAGACCCAGTACTTC. Translation gives CASSYTPGTSGGETQYF.

The CDR3 reads CASSRRGSSYEQYF. The CDR3 bases are TGTGCCAGCAGCCGGCGGGGAAGCTCCTACGAGCAGTACTTC. V usage is TRBV28 and J usage is TRBJ2-7; D might be TRBD2 (6 bases). Germline lookup yields CDR1 MDHEN and CDR2 SYDVKM. The CDR3 consists of 14 residues. Deletions cut 6 bases from V and 0 bases from J, with 12 bases between.

The chain links TRBV5-4 to TRBJ2-3; 8 bases match TRBD1. This CDR3 contains 16 residues. Germline assignment: CDR1 SGHNT and CDR2 YYREEE (reference sequence). J was trimmed by 0 bases and V by 3 bases; bases with no gene match: 6. DNA of the CDR3: TGTGCCAGCAGCTCATGGACAGGGCTAAGCACAGATACGCAGTATTTT. Protein: CASSSWTGLSTDTQYF.

This clone was observed a few times. The chain has TRBV5-1 and TRBJ2-1; 8 positions agree with TRBD2. After removal of 2 bases from V and 4 bases from J, the junction contained 5 bases not matched to a gene. Germline V CDR1 and CDR2: SGHRS, YFSETQ. The CDR3 contains 15 residues. CDR3: CASSFGGGRYNEQFF. The DNA of the CDR3 is TGCGCCAGCAGCTTCGGCGGGGGGCGGTACAATGAGCAGTTCTTC.

The V call is TRBV28, the J call TRBJ2-5; 7 positions agree with TRBD2. The end of the DNA aligns better with TRBJ2-7, so the J call may be wrong. Germline CDR1 is MDHEN and CDR2 is SYDVKM. The CDR3 consists of 15 residues. This CDR3 reads CASSPPGLSFHEQYF. CDR3 DNA sequence: TGTGCCAGCAGTCCTCCGGGACTATCTTTCCACGAGCAGTACTTC.

The chain is built from TRBV6-5 and TRBJ1-1; D is possibly TRBD1 (5 bases). The germline V and J ends were trimmed by 6 bases and 4 bases, with 12 bases remaining between them. Germline assignment: CDR1 MNHEY and CDR2 SVGAGI. This CDR3 region has 13 residues. As DNA, the CDR3 is TGTGCCAGCAGCCCGACAGATATCACTGAAGCTTTCTTT. Translating it yields CASSPTDITEAFF.

A few counts support this clone. CDR3 in amino acids: CASSFGVPNTEAFF. Written as DNA, the CDR3 is TGTGCCAGCAGCTTCGGGGTCCCGAACACTGAAGCTTTCTTT. The genes are TRBV7-3 and TRBJ1-1, with D uncertain. V was trimmed by 3 bases and J by 1 base, leaving 9 bases between them. Germline CDR1 is SGHTA and CDR2 is FQGTGA. The CDR3 extends over 14 amino acids.

This clone was found a few times. The chain carries TRBV6-5 and TRBJ1-4; D is undetermined. Germline V gene data show CDR1 as MNHEY and CDR2 as SVGAGI. This CDR3 contains 13 residues. V was cut by 2 bases and J by 10 bases, with 11 bases left in between. The CDR3 nucleotides are TGTGCCAGCAGTTACACCTCGGGTGGAAAACTGTTTTTT. The encoded protein is CASSYTSGGKLFF.

In this sample, this clone turned up once. The chain is built from TRBV4-1 and TRBJ1-5; 8 bases are a match to TRBD1. Trimming at V came to 2 bases and at J to 1 base, leaving 4 bases not matched to a gene. CDR3 length: 16 residues. CDR1 and CDR2 from the germline V gene are MGHRA and YSYEKL. CDR3 protein: CASSQPTGVSNQPQHF. DNA of the CDR3: TGCGCCAGCAGCCAACCGACAGGGGTGAGCAATCAGCCCCAGCATTTT.

This rearrangement joins TRBV5-1 to TRBJ1-2; 9 positions agree with TRBD1. The CDR3 length is 15 residues. Germline loops: CDR1 SGHRS, CDR2 YFSETQ. Trimming removed 4 bases from V and 1 base from J; junction bases left unmatched: 5. CDR3 sequence (DNA): TGCGCCAGCAGCCAGGGACAGGGTCTTAACTATGGCTACACCTTC. Protein product: CASSQGQGLNYGYTF.